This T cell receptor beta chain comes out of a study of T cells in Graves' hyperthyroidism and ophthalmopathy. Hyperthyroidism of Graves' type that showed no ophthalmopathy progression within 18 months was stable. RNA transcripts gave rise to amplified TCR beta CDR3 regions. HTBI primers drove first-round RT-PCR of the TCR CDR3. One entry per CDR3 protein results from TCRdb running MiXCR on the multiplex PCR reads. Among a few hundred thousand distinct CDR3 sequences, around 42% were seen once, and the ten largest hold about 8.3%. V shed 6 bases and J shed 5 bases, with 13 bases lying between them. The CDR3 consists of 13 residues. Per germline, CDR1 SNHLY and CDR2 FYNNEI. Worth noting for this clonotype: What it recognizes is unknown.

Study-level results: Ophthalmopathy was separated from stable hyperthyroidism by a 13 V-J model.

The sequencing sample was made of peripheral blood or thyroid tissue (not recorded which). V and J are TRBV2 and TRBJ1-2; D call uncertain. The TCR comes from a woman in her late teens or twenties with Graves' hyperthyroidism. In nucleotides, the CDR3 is TGTGCCAGCAGCTTCCGAGCGGGATATGGCTACACCTTC. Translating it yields CASSFRAGYGYTF.